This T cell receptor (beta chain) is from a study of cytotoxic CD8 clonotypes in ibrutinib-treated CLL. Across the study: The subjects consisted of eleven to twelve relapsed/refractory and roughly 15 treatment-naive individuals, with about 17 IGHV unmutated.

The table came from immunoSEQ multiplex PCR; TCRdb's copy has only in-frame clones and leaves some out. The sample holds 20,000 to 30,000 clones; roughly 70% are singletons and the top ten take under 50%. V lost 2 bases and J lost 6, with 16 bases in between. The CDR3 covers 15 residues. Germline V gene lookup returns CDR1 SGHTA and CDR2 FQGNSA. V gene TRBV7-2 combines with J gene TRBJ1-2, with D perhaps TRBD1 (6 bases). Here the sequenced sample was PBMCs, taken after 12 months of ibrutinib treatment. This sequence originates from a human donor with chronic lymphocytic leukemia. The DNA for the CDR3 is TGTGCCAGCAGCTTACAGGGGCGAATGTTTGATGGCTACACCTTC. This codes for CASSLQGRMFDGYTF. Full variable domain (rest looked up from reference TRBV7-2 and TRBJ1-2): GAGVSQSPSNKVTEKGKDVELRCDPISGHTALYWYRQSLGQGLEFLIYFQGNSAPDKSGLPSDRFSAERTGGSVSTLTIQRTQQEDSAVYLCASSLQGRMFDGYTFGSGTRLTVV.